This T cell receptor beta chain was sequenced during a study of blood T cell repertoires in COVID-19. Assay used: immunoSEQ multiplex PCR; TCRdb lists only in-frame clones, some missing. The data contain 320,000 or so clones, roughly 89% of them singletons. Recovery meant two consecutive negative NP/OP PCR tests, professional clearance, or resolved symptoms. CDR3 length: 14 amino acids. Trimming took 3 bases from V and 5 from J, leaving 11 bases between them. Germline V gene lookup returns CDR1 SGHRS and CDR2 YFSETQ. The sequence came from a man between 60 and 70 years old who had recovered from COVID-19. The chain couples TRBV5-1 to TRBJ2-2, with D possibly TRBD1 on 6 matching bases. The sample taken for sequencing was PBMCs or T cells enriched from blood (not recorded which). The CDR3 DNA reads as TGCGCCAGCAGCTACTCAGGGGATACCGGGGAGCTGTTTTTT. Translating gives CASSYSGDTGELFF. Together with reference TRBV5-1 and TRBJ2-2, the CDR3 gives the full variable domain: KAGVTQTPRYLIKTRGQQVTLSCSPISGHRSVSWYQQTPGQGLQFLFEYFSETQRNKGNFPGRFSGRQFSNSRSEMNVSTLELGDSALYLCASSYSGDTGELFFGEGSRLTVL.